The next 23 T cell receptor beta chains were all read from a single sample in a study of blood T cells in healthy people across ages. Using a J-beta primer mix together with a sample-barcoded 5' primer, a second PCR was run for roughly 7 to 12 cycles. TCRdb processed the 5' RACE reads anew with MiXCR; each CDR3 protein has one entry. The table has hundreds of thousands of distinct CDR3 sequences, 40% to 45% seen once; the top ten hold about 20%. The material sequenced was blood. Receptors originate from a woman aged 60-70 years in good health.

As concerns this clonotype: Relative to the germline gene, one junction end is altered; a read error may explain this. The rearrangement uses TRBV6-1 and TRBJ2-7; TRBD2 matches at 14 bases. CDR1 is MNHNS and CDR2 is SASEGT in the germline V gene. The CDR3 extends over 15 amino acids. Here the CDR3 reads CLTSGRALRTHEQYF. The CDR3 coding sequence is TGCCTGACTAGCGGGAGGGCCCTTCGAACCCACGAGCAGTACTTC.

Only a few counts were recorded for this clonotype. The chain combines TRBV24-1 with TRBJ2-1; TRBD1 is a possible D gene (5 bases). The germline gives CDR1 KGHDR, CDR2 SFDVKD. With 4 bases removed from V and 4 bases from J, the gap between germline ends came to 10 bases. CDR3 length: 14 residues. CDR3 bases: TGTGCCACCAGTGAAGCCGCAGGGTACAATGAGCAGTTCTTC. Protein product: CATSEAAGYNEQFF.

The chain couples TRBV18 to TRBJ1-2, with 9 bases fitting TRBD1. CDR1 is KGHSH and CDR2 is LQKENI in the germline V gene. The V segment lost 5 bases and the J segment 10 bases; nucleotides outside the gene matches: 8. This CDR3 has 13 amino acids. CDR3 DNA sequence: TGTGCCAGCTCAACGGGACAGGGATTCTCCTACACCTTC. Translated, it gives CASSTGQGFSYTF.

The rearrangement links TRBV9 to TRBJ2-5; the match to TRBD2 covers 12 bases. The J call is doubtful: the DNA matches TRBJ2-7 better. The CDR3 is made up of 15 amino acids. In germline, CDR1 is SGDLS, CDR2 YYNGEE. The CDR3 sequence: CASSATSGRGAEQYF. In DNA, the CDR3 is TGTGCCAGCAGCGCGACTAGCGGGAGAGGGGCCGAGCAGTACTTC.

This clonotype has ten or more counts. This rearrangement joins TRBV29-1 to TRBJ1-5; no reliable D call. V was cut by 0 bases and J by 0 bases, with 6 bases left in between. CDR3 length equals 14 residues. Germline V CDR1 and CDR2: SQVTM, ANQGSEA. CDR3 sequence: CSVEDGDSNQPQHF. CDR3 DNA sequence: TGCAGCGTTGAAGATGGGGATAGCAATCAGCCCCAGCATTTT. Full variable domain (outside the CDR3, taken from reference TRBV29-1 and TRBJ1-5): SAVISQKPSRDICQRGTSLTIQCQVDSQVTMMFWYRQQPGQSLTLIATANQGSEATYESGFVIDKFPISRPNLTFSTLTVSNMSPEDSSIYLCSVEDGDSNQPQHFGDGTRLSIL.

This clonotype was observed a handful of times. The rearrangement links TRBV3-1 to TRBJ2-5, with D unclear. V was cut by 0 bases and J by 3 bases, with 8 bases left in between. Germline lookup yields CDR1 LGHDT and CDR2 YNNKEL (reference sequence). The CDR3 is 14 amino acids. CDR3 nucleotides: TGTGCCAGCAGCCAAGATCGACGAGAAGAGACCCAGTACTTC. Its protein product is CASSQDRREETQYF.

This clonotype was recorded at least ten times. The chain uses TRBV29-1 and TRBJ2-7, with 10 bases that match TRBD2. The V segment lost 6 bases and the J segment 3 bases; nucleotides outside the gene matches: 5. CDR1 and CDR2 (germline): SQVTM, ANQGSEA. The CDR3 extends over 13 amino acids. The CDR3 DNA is TGCAGCGTCCTAGCGGGGGAATACTACGAGCAGTACTTC. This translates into CSVLAGEYYEQYF.

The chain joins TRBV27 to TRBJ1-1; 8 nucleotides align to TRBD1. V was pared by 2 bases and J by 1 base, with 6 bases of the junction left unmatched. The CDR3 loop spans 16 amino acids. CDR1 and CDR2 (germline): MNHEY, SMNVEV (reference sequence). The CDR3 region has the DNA TGTGCCAGCAGTTTACGGCTGACAGGGGAGAACACTGAAGCTTTCTTT. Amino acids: CASSLRLTGENTEAFF.

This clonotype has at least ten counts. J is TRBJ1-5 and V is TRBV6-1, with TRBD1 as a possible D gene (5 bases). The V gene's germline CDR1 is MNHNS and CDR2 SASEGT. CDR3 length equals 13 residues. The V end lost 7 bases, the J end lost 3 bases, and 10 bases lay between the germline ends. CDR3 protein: CASNDSPNQPQHF. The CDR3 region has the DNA TGTGCCAGCAACGACAGCCCCAATCAGCCCCAGCATTTT.

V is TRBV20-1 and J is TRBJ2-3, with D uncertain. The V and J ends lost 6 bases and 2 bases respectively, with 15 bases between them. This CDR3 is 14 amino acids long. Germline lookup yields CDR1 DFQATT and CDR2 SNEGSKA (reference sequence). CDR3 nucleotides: TGCAGTGCCCCCCTGGGCAGGACCACAGATACGCAGTATTTT. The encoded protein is CSAPLGRTTDTQYF.

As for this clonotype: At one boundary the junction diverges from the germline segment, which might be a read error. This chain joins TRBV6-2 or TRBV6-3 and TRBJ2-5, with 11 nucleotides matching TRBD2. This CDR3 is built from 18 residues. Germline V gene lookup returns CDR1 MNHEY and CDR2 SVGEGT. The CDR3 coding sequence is TGTGCCCGCAGAGGAACTAGCGGGGGCCATACCCCGGTGGAGACCCAGTACTTC. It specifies CARRGTSGGHTPVETQYF.

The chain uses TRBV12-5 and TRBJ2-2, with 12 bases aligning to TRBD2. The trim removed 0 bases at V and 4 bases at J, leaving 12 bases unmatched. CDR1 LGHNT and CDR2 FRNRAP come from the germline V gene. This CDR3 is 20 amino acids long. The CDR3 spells CASGLVVWTSGKRFTGELFF. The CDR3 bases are TGTGCTAGTGGTTTGGTAGTCTGGACTAGCGGGAAAAGGTTCACCGGGGAGCTGTTTTTT.

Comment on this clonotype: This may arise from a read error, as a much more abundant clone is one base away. This CDR3 is CGVRTGTDYGYTF. The DNA of the CDR3 is TGCGGCGTGAGAACAGGGACCGACTATGGCTACACCTTC. The gene calls are TRBV29-1 and TRBJ1-2; D might be TRBD1 (6 bases). The CDR3 consists of 13 residues. From germline, CDR1 is SQVTM and CDR2 ANQGSEA.

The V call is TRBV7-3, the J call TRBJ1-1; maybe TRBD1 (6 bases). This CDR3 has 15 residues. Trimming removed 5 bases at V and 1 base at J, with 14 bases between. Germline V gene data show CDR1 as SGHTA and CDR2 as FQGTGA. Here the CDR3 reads CASSPLSTGNTEAFF. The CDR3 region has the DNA TGTGCCAGCAGCCCACTCTCGACAGGGAACACTGAAGCTTTCTTT.

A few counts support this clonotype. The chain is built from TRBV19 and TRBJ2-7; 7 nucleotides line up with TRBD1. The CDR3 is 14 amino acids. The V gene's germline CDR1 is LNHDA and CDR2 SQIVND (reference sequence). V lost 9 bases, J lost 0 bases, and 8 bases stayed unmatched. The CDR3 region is CASRGGQNSYEQYF. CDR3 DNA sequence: TGTGCCAGCCGAGGGGGACAGAACTCCTACGAGCAGTACTTC.

This CDR3 reads CASSLGGGGKFF. CDR3 coding DNA: TGTGCCAGCAGTTTAGGCGGCGGGGGGAAGTTCTTC. This chain uses TRBV28 with TRBJ2-1; 8 nucleotides line up with TRBD2. CDR3 length equals 12 residues. The V segment lost 2 bases and the J segment 14 bases; nucleotides outside the gene matches: 5. CDR1 and CDR2 from the germline V gene are MDHEN and SYDVKM.

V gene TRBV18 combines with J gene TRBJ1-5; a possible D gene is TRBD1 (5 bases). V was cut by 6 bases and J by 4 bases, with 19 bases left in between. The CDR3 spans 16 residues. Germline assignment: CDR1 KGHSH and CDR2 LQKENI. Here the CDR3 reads CASSSAPGPSNQPQHF. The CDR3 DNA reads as TGTGCCAGCTCGTCGGCGCCGGGACCGAGTAATCAGCCCCAGCATTTT. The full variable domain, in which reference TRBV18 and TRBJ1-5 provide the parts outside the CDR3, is NAGVMQNPRHLVRRRGQEARLRCSPMKGHSHVYWYRQLPEEGLKFMVYLQKENIIDESGMPKERFSAEFPKEGPSILRIQQVVRGDSAAYFCASSSAPGPSNQPQHFGDGTRLSIL.

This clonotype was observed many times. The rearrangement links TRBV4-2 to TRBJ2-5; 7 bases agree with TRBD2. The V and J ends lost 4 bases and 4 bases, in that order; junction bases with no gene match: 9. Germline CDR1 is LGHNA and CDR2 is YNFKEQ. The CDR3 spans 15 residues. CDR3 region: CASSPERGRPETQYF. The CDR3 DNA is TGTGCCAGCAGCCCCGAGCGGGGTCGGCCAGAGACCCAGTACTTC.

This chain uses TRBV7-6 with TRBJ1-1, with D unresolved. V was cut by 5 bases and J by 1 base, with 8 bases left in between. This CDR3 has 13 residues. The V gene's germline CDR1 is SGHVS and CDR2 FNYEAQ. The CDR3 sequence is CASSVKENTEAFF. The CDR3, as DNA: TGTGCCAGCAGCGTAAAAGAGAACACTGAAGCTTTCTTT.

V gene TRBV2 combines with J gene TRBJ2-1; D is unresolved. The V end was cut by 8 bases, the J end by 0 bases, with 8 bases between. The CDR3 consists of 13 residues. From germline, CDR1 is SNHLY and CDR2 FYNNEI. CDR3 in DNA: TGTGCCAGCTCTGACCCCTCCTACAATGAGCAGTTCTTC. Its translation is CASSDPSYNEQFF.

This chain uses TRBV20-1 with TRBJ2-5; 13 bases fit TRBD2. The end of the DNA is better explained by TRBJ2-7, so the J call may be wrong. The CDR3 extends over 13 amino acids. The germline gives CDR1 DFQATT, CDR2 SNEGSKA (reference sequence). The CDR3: CSAWTSGSHEQYF. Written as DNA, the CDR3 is TGCAGTGCCTGGACTAGCGGGAGCCACGAGCAGTACTTC.

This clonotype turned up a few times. CDR3 residues: CSARDPGFTYEQYF. For the CDR3, the DNA is TGCAGTGCTAGAGATCCCGGGTTCACCTACGAGCAGTACTTC. The chain links TRBV20-1 to TRBJ2-7; no clear D gene. The V end was cut by 0 bases, the J end by 2 bases, with 11 bases between. Germline V lookup: CDR1 DFQATT, CDR2 SNEGSKA (reference sequence). The CDR3 has 14 amino acids.

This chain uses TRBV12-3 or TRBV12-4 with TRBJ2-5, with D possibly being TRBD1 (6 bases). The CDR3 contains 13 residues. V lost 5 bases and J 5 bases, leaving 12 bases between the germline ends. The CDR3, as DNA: TGTGCCAGCAGTAGACAGGCAGGGGAGACCCAGTACTTC. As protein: CASSRQAGETQYF.